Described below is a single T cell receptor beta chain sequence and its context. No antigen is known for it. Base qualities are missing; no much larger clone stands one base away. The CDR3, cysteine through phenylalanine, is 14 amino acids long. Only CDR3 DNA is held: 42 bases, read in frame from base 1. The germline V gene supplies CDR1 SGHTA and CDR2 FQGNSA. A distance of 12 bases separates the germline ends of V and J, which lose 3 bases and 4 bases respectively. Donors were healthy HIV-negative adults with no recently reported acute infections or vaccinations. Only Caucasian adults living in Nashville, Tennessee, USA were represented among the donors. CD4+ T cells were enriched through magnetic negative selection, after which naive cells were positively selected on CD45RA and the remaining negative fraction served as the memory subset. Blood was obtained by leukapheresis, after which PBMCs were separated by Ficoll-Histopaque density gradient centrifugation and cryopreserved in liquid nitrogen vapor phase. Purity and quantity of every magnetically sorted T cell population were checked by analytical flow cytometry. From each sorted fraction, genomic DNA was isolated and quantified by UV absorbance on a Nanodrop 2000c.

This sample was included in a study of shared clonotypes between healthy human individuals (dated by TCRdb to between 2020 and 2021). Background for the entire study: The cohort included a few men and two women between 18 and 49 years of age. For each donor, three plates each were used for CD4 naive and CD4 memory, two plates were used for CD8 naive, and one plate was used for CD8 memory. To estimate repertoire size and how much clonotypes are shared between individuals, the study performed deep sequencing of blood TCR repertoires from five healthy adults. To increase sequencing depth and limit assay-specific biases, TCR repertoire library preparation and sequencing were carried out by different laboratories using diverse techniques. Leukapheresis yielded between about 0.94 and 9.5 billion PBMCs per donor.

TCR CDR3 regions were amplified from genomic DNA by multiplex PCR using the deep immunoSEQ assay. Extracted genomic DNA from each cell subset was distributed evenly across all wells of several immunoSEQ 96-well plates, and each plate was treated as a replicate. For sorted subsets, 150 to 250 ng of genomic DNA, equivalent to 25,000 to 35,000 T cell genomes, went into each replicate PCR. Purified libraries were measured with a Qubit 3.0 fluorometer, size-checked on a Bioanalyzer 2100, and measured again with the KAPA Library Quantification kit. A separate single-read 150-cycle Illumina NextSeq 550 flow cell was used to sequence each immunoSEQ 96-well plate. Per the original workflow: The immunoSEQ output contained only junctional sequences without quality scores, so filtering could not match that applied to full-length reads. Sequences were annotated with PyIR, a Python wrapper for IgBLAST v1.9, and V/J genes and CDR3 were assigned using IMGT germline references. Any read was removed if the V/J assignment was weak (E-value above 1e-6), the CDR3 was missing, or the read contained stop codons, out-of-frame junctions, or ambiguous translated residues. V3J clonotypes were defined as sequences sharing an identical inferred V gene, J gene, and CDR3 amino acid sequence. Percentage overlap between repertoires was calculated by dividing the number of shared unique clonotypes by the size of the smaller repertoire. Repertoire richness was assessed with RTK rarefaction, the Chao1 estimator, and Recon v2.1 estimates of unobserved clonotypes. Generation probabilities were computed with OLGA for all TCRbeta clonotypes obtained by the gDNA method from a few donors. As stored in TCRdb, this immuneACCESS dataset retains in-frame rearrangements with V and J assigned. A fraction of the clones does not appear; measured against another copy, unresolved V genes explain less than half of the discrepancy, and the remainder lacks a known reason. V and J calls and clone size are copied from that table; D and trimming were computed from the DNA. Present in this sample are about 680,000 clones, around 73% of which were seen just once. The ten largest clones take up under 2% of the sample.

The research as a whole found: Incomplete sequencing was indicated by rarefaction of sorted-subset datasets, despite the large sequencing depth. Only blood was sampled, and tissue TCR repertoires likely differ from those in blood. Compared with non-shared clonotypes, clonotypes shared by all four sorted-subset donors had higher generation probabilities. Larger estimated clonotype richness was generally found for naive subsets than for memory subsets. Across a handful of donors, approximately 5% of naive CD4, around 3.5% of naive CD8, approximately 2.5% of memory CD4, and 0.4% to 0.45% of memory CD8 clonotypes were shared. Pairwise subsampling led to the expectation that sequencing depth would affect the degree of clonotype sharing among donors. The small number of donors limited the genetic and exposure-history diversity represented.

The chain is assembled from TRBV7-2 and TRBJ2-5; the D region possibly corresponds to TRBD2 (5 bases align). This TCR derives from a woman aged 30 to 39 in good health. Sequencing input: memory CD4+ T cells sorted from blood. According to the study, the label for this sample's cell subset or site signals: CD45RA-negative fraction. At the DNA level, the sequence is TGTGCCAGCAGCTTCGCACTAGAGGCAGAGACCCAGTACTTC. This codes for CASSFALEAETQYF.